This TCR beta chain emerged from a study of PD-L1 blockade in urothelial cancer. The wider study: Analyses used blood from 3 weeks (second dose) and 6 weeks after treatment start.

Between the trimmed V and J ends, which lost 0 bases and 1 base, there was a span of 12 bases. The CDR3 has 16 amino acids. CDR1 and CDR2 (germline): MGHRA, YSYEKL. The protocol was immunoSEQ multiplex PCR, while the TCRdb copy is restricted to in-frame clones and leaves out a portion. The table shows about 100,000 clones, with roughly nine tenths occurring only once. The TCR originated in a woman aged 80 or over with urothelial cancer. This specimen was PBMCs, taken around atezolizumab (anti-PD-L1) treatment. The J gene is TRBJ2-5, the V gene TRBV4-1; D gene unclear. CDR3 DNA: TGCGCCAGCAGCCAAGATGAGCGCGGCGGCCAAGAGACCCAGTACTTC. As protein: CASSQDERGGQETQYF.